These T cell receptor beta chains were read from a single sample in a study of CD8+CD57+ T cells in acquired aplastic anemia. From the reads, TCRdb called clonotypes with MiXCR, one entry per CDR3 protein. The table includes some 410,000 distinct CDR3 sequences, about 70% detected once. Sequenced input: sorted CD4+, CD8+, or CD8+CD57+ T cells (not recorded which) from PBMCs. The origin of the receptors is a human donor in good health, serving as a control. CDR3s include the opening cysteine and the closing phenylalanine or tryptophan. A D gene is named only where the DNA matches it firmly. A clone size is listed for some rows: how often the clone was seen (once, few, many), or a class if it is expanded.

d_gene,v_gene,abundance,j_gene,CDR3aa,CDR3nt
TRBD2,TRBV12-3/TRBV12-4,-,TRBJ2-7,CASSRGRGGSEQYF,TGTGCCAGCAGTCGGGGACGGGGGGGTAGCGAGCAGTACTTC
TRBD1,TRBV6-5,-,TRBJ1-6,CASSYTGQDSSYNSPLHF,TGTGCCAGCAGTTACACCGGACAGGATAGCTCCTATAATTCACCCCTCCACTTT
-,TRBV5-4,many,TRBJ1-2,CASSLRQGDGYTF,TGTGCCAGCAGCTTAAGGCAGGGAGATGGCTACACCTTC
-,TRBV7-4,-,TRBJ1-3,CASTSTAVKYTIYF,TGTGCCAGCACTTCGACCGCAGTCAAGTACACCATATATTTT
TRBD2,TRBV2,-,TRBJ2-1,CASSRAPASGGDSLNDEQFF,TGTGCCAGCAGCCGTGCCCCGGCTAGCGGGGGGGACTCCTTAAACGATGAGCAGTTCTTC
-,TRBV6-1,many,TRBJ2-7,CASSEASYEQYF,TGTGCCAGCAGTGAAGCCTCCTACGAGCAGTACTTC
-,TRBV7-2,-,TRBJ2-7,CASSLSQTDVYTHYF,TGTGCCAGCAGCTTATCCCAGACAGATGTCTACACCCACTACTTC
TRBD1,TRBV30,many,TRBJ1-6,CAWRRGTENSPLHF,TGTGCCTGGAGACGCGGGACAGAAAATTCACCCCTCCACTTT
TRBD2,TRBV7-9,-,TRBJ2-5,CASSPRLAGLAETQYF,TGTGCCAGCAGCCCGCGACTAGCGGGGCTGGCAGAGACCCAGTACTTC
-,TRBV7-9,many,TRBJ1-6,CASSLWPRGLYNSPLHF,TGTGCCAGCAGCTTATGGCCTCGGGGCCTCTATAATTCACCCCTCCACTTT
-,TRBV12-3/TRBV12-4,-,TRBJ1-2,CASCRATEGGYTF,TGTGCCAGCTGCCGAGCGACAGAGGGAGGCTACACCTTC
-,TRBV20-1,-,TRBJ2-7,CSAGGAQLLPEQYF,TGCAGCGCTGGGGGCGCGCAGCTTCTCCCGGAGCAGTACTTC
-,TRBV5-1,-,TRBJ2-5,CASTDSYEQYQYF,TGCGCCAGCACGGATTCCTACGAGCAGTACCAGTACTTC
-,TRBV7-4,-,TRBJ1-2,CASRGLGQTYHYAF,TGTGCCAGCAGAGGTTTAGGACAGACGTATCACTACGCCTTC
-,TRBV10-1,once,TRBJ2-7,CGTRGQGGYEQYF,TGCGGCACCAGAGGACAAGGGGGCTACGAGCAGTACTTC
-,TRBV2,many,TRBJ2-7,CASSEALVGASSYEQYF,TGTGCCAGCAGTGAAGCGCTCGTAGGGGCCAGCTCCTACGAGCAGTACTTC
TRBD1,TRBV7-2,-,TRBJ1-2,CASSLTAGTDYGYTF,TGTGCCAGCAGCCTCACCGCGGGGACAGACTATGGCTACACCTTC
-,TRBV25-1,-,TRBJ2-7,CASSRPGPSYEQYF,TGTGCCAGCAGTCGGCCAGGACCTTCCTACGAGCAGTACTTC
-,TRBV7-2,-,TRBJ2-1,CASSVDLGDSSTQQFF,TGTGCCAGCAGCGTAGACTTGGGAGACTCCTCCACCCAGCAGTTCTTC
-,TRBV7-8,-,TRBJ1-5,CASSLGSGTFSNQPQHF,TGTGCCAGCAGCTTAGGGTCCGGGACCTTTAGCAATCAGCCCCAGCATTTT
-,TRBV14,once,TRBJ2-7,CASSRPGELFFGEYF,-
TRBD2,TRBV2,many,TRBJ2-3,CASSEAGGGPSTDTQYF,TGTGCCAGCAGTGAAGCGGGCGGGGGGCCTAGCACAGATACGCAGTATTTT
-,TRBV5-1,-,TRBJ1-1,CASSFATSARAFF,TGTGCCAGCAGCTTTGCTACTAGCGCCAGAGCTTTCTTT
TRBD1,TRBV19,-,TRBJ1-1,CASSIVGAQGAEAFF,TGTGCCAGTAGTATCGTTGGGGCCCAGGGGGCTGAAGCTTTCTTT
TRBD2,TRBV11-3,once,TRBJ2-7,CASSTSGEHYEQYF,TGTGCCAGCAGCACAAGCGGGGAGCACTACGAGCAGTACTTC
TRBD2,TRBV29-1,-,TRBJ2-1,CSAQAGLAGNTEQFF,TGCAGCGCTCAAGCAGGACTAGCGGGGAATACTGAGCAGTTCTTC
TRBD1,TRBV12-3/TRBV12-4,-,TRBJ1-4,CATSIDRTGNEKLFF,TGTGCCACCAGTATAGATCGGACAGGGAATGAAAAACTGTTTTTT
-,TRBV5-1,-,TRBJ2-5,CASSLEGWGGEETQYF,TGCGCCAGCAGCTTGGAAGGATGGGGCGGGGAAGAGACCCAGTACTTC
-,TRBV7-3,-,TRBJ2-5,CASSLRGYQTANQGTQYF,TGTGCCAGCAGCTTGCGGGGATACCAGACGGCGAACCAAGGGACCCAGTACTTC
-,TRBV12-3/TRBV12-4,-,TRBJ2-5,CASSCSGQETQYF,TGTGCCAGCAGTTGCTCGGGGCAAGAGACCCAGTACTTC
-,TRBV7-9,-,TRBJ2-3,CASSLVGGRISNHTQYF,TGTGCCAGCAGCTTAGTTGGGGGCCGGATAAGCAATCATACGCAGTATTTT
-,TRBV10-3,-,TRBJ2-1,CAINEGGPYSEQFF,TGTGCCATCAACGAAGGGGGGCCGTACAGTGAGCAGTTCTTC
TRBD1,TRBV5-4,-,TRBJ2-1,CASSGEGGNYEQFF,TGTGCCAGCAGCGGGGAAGGGGGCAACTATGAGCAGTTCTTC
-,TRBV6-5,-,TRBJ2-3,CASSYSTTITDTRYF,TGTGCCAGCAGTTACTCTACCACTATCACAGATACGCGGTATTTT
-,TRBV9,once,TRBJ2-3,CASSPSGVRAELQYF,TGTGCCAGCAGCCCCTCAGGGGTGAGAGCAGAACTTCAGTATTTT
-,TRBV10-3,once,TRBJ1-6,CAISESGGGYPLHF,TGTGCCATCAGTGAGTCTGGGGGCGGATATCCCCTGCACTTT
-,TRBV19,once,TRBJ1-6,CASSTRQFTDTHHF,TGTGCCAGTAGTACACGACAGTTCACAGATACGCACCATTTT
-,TRBV7-9,once,TRBJ1-6,CASSSTGAYKYFVHF,TGTGCCAGCAGCTCGACGGGGGCCTATAAGTACTTCGTGCACTTT
-,TRBV9,-,TRBJ2-5,CASSLARHHNEYF,TGTGCCAGCAGCTTAGCCAGGCACCACAATGAGTACTTC
-,TRBV2,few,TRBJ2-1,CASSEGSYNEQFF,TGTGCCAGCAGTGAAGGTTCCTACAATGAGCAGTTCTTC
-,TRBV11-2,-,TRBJ1-3,CASSLRTEHSGNTIYF,TGTGCCAGCAGCCTAAGGACGGAACACTCTGGAAACACCATATATTTT
TRBD1,TRBV20-1,-,TRBJ1-1,CSAPGQGSWGPEAFF,TGCAGTGCTCCGGGACAGGGGTCCTGGGGGCCTGAAGCTTTCTTT
TRBD1,TRBV7-9,-,TRBJ2-7,CASSLQGADGSYEQYF,TGTGCCAGCAGCTTACAGGGGGCGGATGGCTCCTACGAGCAGTACTTC
-,TRBV20-1,-,TRBJ2-4,CSAWAVSKNIQYF,TGCAGTGCTTGGGCGGTATCTAAAAACATTCAGTACTTC
-,TRBV10-3,many,TRBJ1-6,CAGRGAGGSPLHF,TGTGCCGGCCGGGGGGCCGGGGGTTCACCCCTCCACTTT
TRBD1,TRBV19,-,TRBJ1-1,CALPGTGRAFF,TGTGCCCTACCCGGGACAGGTCGAGCTTTCTTT
TRBD1,TRBV5-1,once,TRBJ2-7,CASSFPGQGIDEQYF,TGCGCCAGCAGCTTTCCGGGACAGGGGATCGACGAGCAGTACTTC
TRBD1,TRBV2,once,TRBJ2-7,CASSGGDREVNEQYF,TGTGCCAGCAGTGGTGGGGACAGGGAGGTCAACGAGCAGTACTTC
-,TRBV10-3,-,TRBJ1-2,CAIRFETSGYGYTF,TGTGCCATCAGGTTTGAGACATCGGGCTATGGCTACACCTTC
TRBD2,TRBV11-2,-,TRBJ2-1,CASSTGGGLAYNEQFF,TGTGCCAGCTCGACCGGGGGGGGGCTGGCCTACAATGAGCAGTTCTTC
-,TRBV7-2,many,TRBJ2-2,CASSPDQTGELFF,TGTGCCAGCAGTCCTGACCAGACCGGGGAGCTGTTTTTT
-,TRBV7-3,-,TRBJ1-2,CASSVGLARSRGYTF,TGTGCCAGCAGCGTCGGACTAGCGAGGTCTAGGGGCTACACCTTC
TRBD1,TRBV7-2,-,TRBJ2-7,CASSPRTGYTGELYF,TGTGCCAGCAGCCCGAGGACAGGGTACACCGGGGAGCTGTACTTC
-,TRBV15,once,TRBJ2-1,CATSTGTRGGEQFF,TGTGCCACCAGCACCGGGACCAGGGGGGGGGAGCAGTTCTTC
-,TRBV7-9,-,TRBJ2-7,CASSLGAGPGYGYYF,TGTGCCAGCAGCCTAGGGGCGGGGCCGGGCTATGGGTACTACTTC
TRBD2,TRBV12-3/TRBV12-4,many,TRBJ2-2,CASSSGGSMGGELFF,TGTGCCAGCAGTAGCGGGGGGTCGATGGGCGGGGAGCTGTTTTTT
-,TRBV19,many,TRBJ2-7,CASSNRMGEQYF,TGTGCCAGTAGTAACCGGATGGGGGAGCAGTACTTC
-,TRBV2,-,TRBJ1-2,CASSPNYGYTF,TGTGCCAGCAGTCCGAACTATGGCTACACCTTC
-,TRBV9,-,TRBJ1-4,CASSVGTGNTGVLF,-
TRBD1,TRBV5-1,many,TRBJ2-3,CASSPRTGSTDTQYF,TGCGCCAGCAGCCCAAGGACAGGCAGCACAGATACGCAGTATTTT